These T cell receptor beta chains were read from a single sample in a study of blood T cell repertoires in COVID-19. Profiling relied on immunoSEQ multiplex PCR, and the TCRdb table lists in-frame clones only, not all of them. Among some 45,000 clones listed, about 86% were seen once. The sample was peripheral blood. These receptors all come from an older man with acute or convalescent COVID-19. Both conserved end residues are part of each CDR3.

TRBV7-2	TRBJ2-4	CASSPLRGNIQYF
TRBV27	TRBJ2-1	CASSLELAGYGEQFF
TRBV7-9	TRBJ2-3	CASSLQGHLTDTQYF
TRBV7-2	TRBJ2-3	CASSLTGSTDTQYF
TRBV10-3	TRBJ1-2	CAISEWGSYGYTF
TRBV6-5	TRBJ1-6	CASTLGTGDNSPLHF
TRBV21-1	TRBJ2-1	CASSKGDSGSSYNEQFF
TRBV19	TRBJ1-2	CASSRTANYGYTF
TRBV6-5	TRBJ1-2	CASSQAPTGYGYTF
TRBV10-1	TRBJ2-5	CASSESTGEGETQYF
TRBV7-2	TRBJ1-6	CAAGEDNNSPLHF
TRBV6-5	TRBJ1-5	CASSYPVGVSQPQHF
TRBV10-3	TRBJ1-5	CAITPGQNQPQHF
TRBV5-1	TRBJ2-1	CASSLDLLAGVNNEQFF
TRBV24-1	TRBJ1-2	CATSTRGGGGYTF
TRBV28	TRBJ2-7	CASSNRDRGRGYF
TRBV7-9	TRBJ1-2	CASSDPGQAIYGYTF
TRBV18	TRBJ1-1	CASSPLQGGTEAFF
TRBV19	TRBJ2-2	CASRNRGSGAGELFF
TRBV18	TRBJ1-5	CASSPTDRWNQPQHF
TRBV2	TRBJ1-6	CASSEYRGLNSPLHF
TRBV2	TRBJ2-5	CASSGIPGLMYF
TRBV30	TRBJ1-3	CAWSVVSSGNTIYF
TRBV7-9	TRBJ2-5	CASSAGLAGGQTQYF
TRBV4-2	TRBJ2-1	CASSQVLAGDYNEQFF
TRBV24-1	TRBJ2-1	CATSDSGTSRAEQFF
TRBV6-1	TRBJ1-5	CASSDNRGSNQPQHF
TRBV6-6	TRBJ2-2	CASNPTGNTGELFF
TRBV19	TRBJ2-2	CASLRSTGELFF
TRBV18	TRBJ2-1	CASSPLASGFYNEQFF
TRBV6-5	TRBJ1-3	CASRPGEESGNTIYF
TRBV15	TRBJ2-5	CATSRDRSGGARETQYF
TRBV5-1	TRBJ2-1	CASSLKLAGNEQFF
TRBV7-8	TRBJ1-5	CASSLAQGPQHF
TRBV18	TRBJ1-4	CASSPRDEKLFF
TRBV7-2	TRBJ1-1	CASSPLLNTEAFF
TRBV11-2	TRBJ2-3	CASSLHGGGGGSDTQYF
TRBV9	TRBJ2-3	CASSVIAGGPDTQYF
TRBV7-2	TRBJ1-1	CASSLGQNTEAFF
TRBV4-1	TRBJ2-5	CASSQDWTGKETQYF
TRBV5-1	TRBJ2-7	CASSPAASGITYEQYF
TRBV7-9	TRBJ2-3	CASSPQGRGRTDTQYF
TRBV6-2/TRBV6-3	TRBJ1-1	CASSYQTGSMNTEAFF
TRBV2	TRBJ2-7	CASILQGATLQYF
TRBV5-1	TRBJ1-4	CASSLSGPEGEKLFF
TRBV14	TRBJ2-5	CASSQVGEGETQYF
TRBV7-8	TRBJ1-4	CASRSGTGAEKLFF
TRBV4-2	TRBJ1-4	CASSQDLWLADEKLFF
TRBV25-1	TRBJ2-3	CASRQGAPDTQYF
TRBV5-1	TRBJ2-4	CASSFGRTVENIQYF
TRBV15	TRBJ1-5	CATSRDPDQPQHF
TRBV21-1	TRBJ1-2	CASRGVVKGYTF
TRBV9	TRBJ1-1	CASSPSGQGSEAFF
TRBV7-8	TRBJ1-5	CASSLRDRGENQPQHF
TRBV19	TRBJ2-2	CASSIRQVTGELFF
TRBV7-2	TRBJ2-3	CASSMGLASTDTQYF